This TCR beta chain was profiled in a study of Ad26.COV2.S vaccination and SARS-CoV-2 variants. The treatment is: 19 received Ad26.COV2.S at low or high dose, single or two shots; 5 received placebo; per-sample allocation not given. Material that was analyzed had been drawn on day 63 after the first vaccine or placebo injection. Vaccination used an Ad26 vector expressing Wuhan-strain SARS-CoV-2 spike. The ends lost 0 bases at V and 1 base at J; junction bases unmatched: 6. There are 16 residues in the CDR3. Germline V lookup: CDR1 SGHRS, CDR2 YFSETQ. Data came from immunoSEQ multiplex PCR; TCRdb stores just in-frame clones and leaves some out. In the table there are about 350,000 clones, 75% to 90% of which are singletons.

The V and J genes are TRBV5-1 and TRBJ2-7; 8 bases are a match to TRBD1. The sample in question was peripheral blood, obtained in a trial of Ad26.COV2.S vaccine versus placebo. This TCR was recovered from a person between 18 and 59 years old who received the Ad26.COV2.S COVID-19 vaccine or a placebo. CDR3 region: CASSLGGQGVSYEQYF. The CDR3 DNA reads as TGCGCCAGCAGCTTGGGAGGACAGGGCGTTTCCTACGAGCAGTACTTC.